A single sample is the source of the 21 T cell receptor beta chains below, sequenced in a study of blood T cell repertoires in COVID-19. The method was immunoSEQ multiplex PCR; TCRdb's version includes in-frame clones alone and lacks a portion of them. The sample records about 470,000 clones, roughly 87% being singletons. The sample comprised PBMCs or T cells enriched from blood (not recorded which). The receptors here all came from a woman younger than 35 who had recovered from COVID-19.

V gene TRBV28 combines with J gene TRBJ1-4; D ambiguous. Trimming removed 2 bases at V and 13 bases at J, with 8 bases between. CDR1 and CDR2 (germline): MDHEN, SYDVKM. The CDR3 loop spans 11 amino acids. CDR3 sequence: CASSLRRRLFF. The CDR3 coding sequence is TGTGCCAGCAGTTTAAGGAGGAGACTGTTTTTT.

J is TRBJ1-2 and V is TRBV28; D is uncertain. This CDR3 has 12 residues. The germline V gene encodes CDR1 MDHEN and CDR2 SYDVKM. Trimming cost V 2 bases and J 6 bases, with 7 bases left between them. The CDR3 nucleotides are TGTGCCAGCAGTTTAATCCTTGATGGCTACACCTTC. Its translation: CASSLILDGYTF.

The rearrangement joins TRBV5-8 to TRBJ2-5; TRBD1 might be the D (6 bases). The ends were cut back, 3 bases at V and 3 bases at J, with 9 bases in the middle. CDR1 is SGHTS, CDR2 YDEGEE, per germline. This CDR3 has 13 amino acids. The CDR3 coding sequence is TGTGCCAGCAGCTCACAGGGCAAAGAGACCCAGTACTTC. It translates to CASSSQGKETQYF.

The V call is TRBV27, the J call TRBJ2-3; TRBD2 matches at 15 bases. Germline assignment: CDR1 MNHEY and CDR2 SMNVEV (reference sequence). The CDR3 is made up of 16 amino acids. V shed 5 bases and J 4 bases; nucleotides not matched to a gene: 4. The CDR3 DNA is TGTGCCAGCAGTCCCCGGACTAGCGGGGGGGCAGATACGCAGTATTTT. The encoded protein is CASSPRTSGGADTQYF.

The DNA for the CDR3 is TGTGCCTGGAGGATACAGGGAGCCCTCCACTTT. It yields the protein CAWRIQGALHF. The chain joins TRBV30 to TRBJ1-6, with D perhaps matching TRBD1 (6 bases). CDR3 size: 11 residues. CDR1 is GTSNPN and CDR2 is SVGIG in the germline V gene (reference sequence). Trimming shortened V by 3 bases and J by 14 bases, and 11 bases separated the two germline ends.

The V and J genes are TRBV5-1 and TRBJ1-1; 9 nucleotides match TRBD1. CDR3 length: 16 residues. From germline, CDR1 is SGHRS and CDR2 YFSETQ. The trim removed 1 base at V and 6 bases at J, leaving 10 bases unmatched. CDR3 loop: CASSLPEQGARPEAFF. DNA of the CDR3: TGCGCCAGCAGCTTGCCAGAACAGGGGGCTAGGCCTGAAGCTTTCTTT.

The chain combines TRBV6-5 with TRBJ1-2; 7 positions match TRBD1. The CDR3 consists of 11 residues. V shed 6 bases, J shed 8 bases, and the junction held 3 bases outside the gene matches. Germline V lookup: CDR1 MNHEY, CDR2 SVGAGI. DNA for the CDR3: TGTGCCAGCAGCACAGGGGCCGGCTACACCTTC. Translating gives CASSTGAGYTF.

The chain joins TRBV7-9 to TRBJ2-7, with 10 positions matching TRBD1. Germline V gene data show CDR1 as SEHNR and CDR2 as FQNEAQ (reference sequence). Losses at the gene ends were 4 bases for V and 5 bases for J; bases not matched to a gene: 8. CDR3 length equals 15 residues. CDR3 sequence: CASSSRGTGVDEQYF. Here the CDR3 DNA reads TGTGCCAGCAGCTCCAGAGGGACAGGGGTGGACGAGCAGTACTTC.

This chain links TRBV11-3 with TRBJ2-3; 7 nucleotides line up with TRBD1. V gave up 3 bases and J gave up 6 bases; unmatched junction bases: 15. Germline loops: CDR1 SGHNT, CDR2 YENEEA. This CDR3 has 17 amino acids. In DNA, the CDR3 is TGTGCCAGCAGCTTTAGAGGGTGGGCAGGGGGTCAGGATACGCAGTATTTT. Its protein product is CASSFRGWAGGQDTQYF.

Here the CDR3 DNA reads TGTGCCAGCAGTGAATGGGAGGGAGGCGGTTCACCCCTCCACTTT. Translated: CASSEWEGGGSPLHF. This chain connects TRBV2 to TRBJ1-6; D unresolved. Trimming left V 2 bases short and J 9 bases short, with 14 bases between. This CDR3 region has 15 residues. Germline lookup yields CDR1 SNHLY and CDR2 FYNNEI.

The V and J genes are TRBV28 and TRBJ2-7, with TRBD2 identical over 8 bases. V shed 5 bases, J shed 7 bases, and the junction held 13 bases outside the gene matches. This CDR3 is built from 15 residues. Per the germline V gene, CDR1 is MDHEN and CDR2 is SYDVKM. CDR3 amino acids: CASSPQGGGPWEQYF. DNA of the CDR3: TGTGCCAGCAGTCCCCAGGGCGGGGGGCCATGGGAGCAGTACTTC.

The chain has TRBV5-1 and TRBJ1-1, with D tentatively TRBD1 (5 bases). Germline-derived CDR1 and CDR2 are SGHRS and YFSETQ. Between the trimmed V and J ends, which lost 0 bases and 6 bases, there was a span of 15 bases. This CDR3 is built from 15 residues. Here the CDR3 DNA reads TGCGCCAGCAGCTTGGCCGTTAGGGAGGGGTCTGAAGCTTTCTTT. This translates into CASSLAVREGSEAFF.

The genes are TRBV3-1 (or the pseudogene TRBV3-2) and TRBJ2-1; possible D gene TRBD2, 6 bases. This CDR3 comprises 14 residues. The germline gives CDR1 LGHDT, CDR2 YNNKEL (reference sequence). V lost 0 bases and J 10 bases, leaving 13 bases between the germline ends. The CDR3 DNA sequence: TGTGCCAGCAGCCAAGACGGATCAGGAGGGGAGCAGTTCTTC. This sequence encodes CASSQDGSGGEQFF.

Points on this clone: Other DNA sequences from this sample encode an identical CDR3 as well. This chain uses TRBV5-1 with TRBJ1-1, with D perhaps TRBD1 (5 bases). With 4 bases removed from V and 4 bases from J, the gap between germline ends came to 14 bases. There are 14 residues in the CDR3. Per germline, CDR1 SGHRS and CDR2 YFSETQ. CDR3 DNA: TGCGCCAGCAGCCTTGGGCAGGGTATCACTGAAGCTTTCTTT. The encoded protein is CASSLGQGITEAFF. The whole variable domain, filled in from reference TRBV5-1 and TRBJ1-1, reads KAGVTQTPRYLIKTRGQQVTLSCSPISGHRSVSWYQQTPGQGLQFLFEYFSETQRNKGNFPGRFSGRQFSNSRSEMNVSTLELGDSALYLCASSLGQGITEAFFGQGTRLTVV.

This clone was counted a single time. V gene TRBV2 combines with J gene TRBJ1-2; 7 positions agree with TRBD1. V gave up 6 bases and J gave up 7 bases; unmatched junction bases: 11. Per the germline V gene, CDR1 is SNHLY and CDR2 is FYNNEI. The CDR3 sequence is 14 residues long. The CDR3 DNA reads as TGTGCCAGCAGCCGGGACAGTAGCTTAGGTGGCTACACCTTC. This gives the protein CASSRDSSLGGYTF. The variable domain in full, with the rest retrieved from reference TRBV2 and TRBJ1-2, is EPEVTQTPSHQVTQMGQEVILRCVPISNHLYFYWYRQILGQKVEFLVSFYNNEISEKSEIFDDQFSVERPDGSNFTLKIRSTKLEDSAMYFCASSRDSSLGGYTFGSGTRLTVV.

V and J are TRBV12-3 or TRBV12-4 and TRBJ2-2, with D tentatively TRBD1 (5 bases). This CDR3 contains 13 residues. Trimming pared 5 bases from V and 7 bases from J, leaving 11 bases between. The CDR3 spells CASSPLTDGELFF. The CDR3, as DNA: TGTGCCAGCAGTCCCTTGACAGACGGGGAGCTGTTTTTT.

This clone was seen only once. This rearrangement joins TRBV7-9 to TRBJ1-4; D unresolved. Looked up from germline, CDR1 is SEHNR and CDR2 is FQNEAQ (reference sequence). The germline V and J ends were trimmed by 1 base and 4 bases, with 7 bases remaining between them. The CDR3 extends over 14 amino acids. The DNA for the CDR3 is TGTGCCAGCAGCTTAGTCGGGATTAATGAAAAACTGTTTTTT. Its translation: CASSLVGINEKLFF.

V usage is TRBV5-1 and J usage is TRBJ2-7; 7 bases map to TRBD1. The germline gives CDR1 SGHRS, CDR2 YFSETQ. The V and J ends lost 4 bases and 3 bases, in that order; junction bases with no gene match: 10. This CDR3 contains 15 residues. The DNA of the CDR3 is TGCGCCAGCAGCCCCGTCGAGACAGGGAACTACGAGCAGTACTTC. Its protein is CASSPVETGNYEQYF.

CDR3 residues: CASSFPKTGDTEAFF. As DNA, the CDR3 is TGTGCCAGCAGTTTCCCTAAGACAGGGGACACTGAAGCTTTCTTT. This sequence joins TRBV7-2 and TRBJ1-1, with 8 bases that match TRBD1. Germline-derived CDR1 and CDR2 are SGHTA and FQGNSA. This CDR3 comprises 15 residues. V gave up 6 bases and J gave up 3 bases; unmatched junction bases: 9.

The chain carries TRBV15 and TRBJ2-5; a possible D gene is TRBD2 (5 bases). The CDR3 runs to 15 residues. CDR1 is LNHNV and CDR2 is YYDKDF in the germline V gene (reference sequence). Trimming left V 0 bases short and J 5 bases short, with 13 bases between. The CDR3 coding sequence is TGTGCCACCAGCAGAGATCCGGGAAACGGGGAGACCCAGTACTTC. Amino acid sequence: CATSRDPGNGETQYF.

Only one count was recorded for this clone. The chain couples TRBV2 to TRBJ2-1, with D tentatively TRBD2 (6 bases). The germline V gene has CDR1 SNHLY and CDR2 FYNNEI. V lost 7 bases to trimming and J lost 9 bases, with 19 bases between them. This CDR3 comprises 14 residues. The CDR3 sequence: CASNTAGSSSEQFF. In DNA form, the CDR3 reads TGTGCCAGCAATACAGCGGGTTCGAGTAGTGAGCAGTTCTTC.